Detailed here is one T cell receptor (beta chain). In the authors' methods: By means of reference gene primer amplification, nucleated cell counts were estimated. Method: immunoSEQ multiplex PCR; TCRdb's copy keeps in-frame clones and lacks some. V, J and clone size are taken as reported in that table, and D and trimming were inferred from the DNA itself. The profile shows around 310,000 clones, 90% of them singletons. Seattle patient enrollment occurred during active infection, with longitudinal follow-up thereafter. The data were obtained in a study of blood T cell repertoires in COVID-19. Overall study context: Samples came from the United States, Italy and Spain, spanning acute and convalescent COVID-19. In each case, the material was cDNA or gDNA derived from T cells, B-cell-depleted T cells, or PBMCs.

CDR1 is SGHRS, CDR2 YFSETQ, per germline. Trimming removed 2 bases from V and 1 base from J, with 9 bases in between. This CDR3 is 14 amino acids long. The material sequenced was peripheral blood. V is TRBV5-1 and J is TRBJ1-1; D is unresolved. The receptor was isolated from a woman aged 40 to 50 with COVID-19, enrolled during active disease. CDR3 sequence (DNA): TGCGCCAGCAGCTTACAGTCCTCGAACACTGAAGCTTTCTTT. Its translation: CASSLQSSNTEAFF.